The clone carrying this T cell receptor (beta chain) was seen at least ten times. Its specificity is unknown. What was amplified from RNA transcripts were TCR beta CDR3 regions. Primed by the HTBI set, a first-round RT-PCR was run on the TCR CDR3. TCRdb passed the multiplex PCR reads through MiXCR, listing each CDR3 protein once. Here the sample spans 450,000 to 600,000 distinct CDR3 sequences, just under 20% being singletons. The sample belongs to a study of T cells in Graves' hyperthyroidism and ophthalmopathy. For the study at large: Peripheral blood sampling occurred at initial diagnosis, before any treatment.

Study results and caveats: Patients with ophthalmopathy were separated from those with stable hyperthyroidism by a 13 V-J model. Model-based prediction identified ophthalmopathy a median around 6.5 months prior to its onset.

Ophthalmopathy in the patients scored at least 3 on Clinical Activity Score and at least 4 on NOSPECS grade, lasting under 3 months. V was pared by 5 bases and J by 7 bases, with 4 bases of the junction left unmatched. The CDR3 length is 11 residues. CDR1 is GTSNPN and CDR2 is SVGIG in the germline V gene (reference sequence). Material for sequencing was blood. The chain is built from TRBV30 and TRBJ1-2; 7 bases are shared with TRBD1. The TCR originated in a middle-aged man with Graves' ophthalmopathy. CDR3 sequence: CAWDRVGGYTF. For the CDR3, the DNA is TGTGCCTGGGACAGGGTTGGTGGCTACACCTTC.